The 9 T cell receptor beta chains given below trace back to one sample, sequenced in a study of regulatory T cells in long-lasting Graves disease. For TCR beta, libraries came from iRepertoire HTBI primers and Arm-PCR of CDR3 regions. TCRdb reprocessed the multiplex PCR reads with MiXCR, giving one entry per CDR3 protein. The table lists roughly 500,000 distinct CDR3 sequences, around 15% of them singletons. The time point denotes: newly diagnosed GD, antithyroid drugs for less than 3 months. PBMC-extracted RNA yielded the TCR library. These data were also reused for a study on T cells in Graves' hyperthyroidism and ophthalmopathy.

The sample was peripheral blood mononuclear cells (PBMCs), taken at new diagnosis, from a patient treated with antithyroid drugs. These receptors were collected from a woman in her 50s with Graves disease.

Many counts were recorded for this clonotype. The rearrangement joins TRBV6-2 or TRBV6-3 to TRBJ1-1; weak D call: TRBD1 (6 bases). The CDR3 consists of 12 residues. Trimming cost V 6 bases and J 8 bases, with 13 bases left between them. CDR1 is MNHEY and CDR2 is SVGEGT in the germline V gene. CDR3 residues: CASSSNRDEAFF. As DNA, the CDR3 is TGTGCCAGCAGCTCCAACAGGGACGAAGCTTTCTTT.

The sample holds many counts of this clonotype. This chain links TRBV6-1 with TRBJ2-4; no clear D. This CDR3 region has 17 residues. Trimming cost V 6 bases and J 1 base, with 19 bases left between them. From germline, CDR1 is MNHNS and CDR2 SASEGT. The CDR3 region is CASRSPPSLQAKNIQYF. CDR3 coding DNA: TGTGCCAGCAGATCCCCGCCTTCCCTACAGGCCAAAAACATTCAGTACTTC.

This clonotype was counted many times. The chain recombines TRBV6-8 with TRBJ1-5, with TRBD1 matching 10 bases. The germline gives CDR1 MNHGY, CDR2 SAAAGT. The J segment lost 5 bases and the V segment lost 7 bases, leaving 17 bases of the junction unmatched. CDR3 length: 18 amino acids. CDR3 protein: CASIDAGTGEASYQPQHF. The CDR3 DNA reads TGTGCCAGCATTGACGCGGGGACAGGGGAGGCCAGTTATCAGCCCCAGCATTTT.

This clonotype was detected ten times or more. The genes are TRBV11-2 and TRBJ2-1; D gene unclear. CDR1 and CDR2 (germline): SGHAT, FQNNGV. This CDR3 has 17 amino acids. V was clipped by 3 bases and J by 8 bases, with 23 bases between them. As DNA, the CDR3 is TGTGCCAGCAGCTTGTCGGCCCCACTCAAAAGGCTCGATGAGCAGTTCTTC. Protein product: CASSLSAPLKRLDEQFF.

This clonotype was counted at least ten times. V gene TRBV28 combines with J gene TRBJ1-1; a weak D match, TRBD1 (5 bases). The V end was cut by 5 bases, the J end by 9 bases, with 19 bases between. CDR1 is MDHEN and CDR2 is SYDVKM in the germline V gene. The CDR3 is 14 residues long. The CDR3 DNA reads as TGTGCCAGCAGTACATACGGGGGGTTTGGCCAAGCTTTCTTT. Translation gives CASSTYGGFGQAFF.

In this sample, this clonotype turned up a few times. The chain has TRBV20-1 and TRBJ2-7; D unclear. Trimming shortened V by 0 bases and J by 6 bases, and 15 bases separated the two germline ends. The CDR3 runs 14 residues. CDR1 and CDR2 from the germline V gene are DFQATT and SNEGSKA (reference sequence). CDR3 protein: CSARDKGLRGEQYF. Written as DNA, the CDR3 is TGCAGTGCTAGAGATAAAGGGTTAAGAGGCGAGCAGTACTTC.

The rearrangement links TRBV6-1 to TRBJ2-7; D unclear. Germline CDR1 is MNHNS and CDR2 is SASEGT. The CDR3 is made up of 14 amino acids. Trimming removed 6 bases at V and 0 bases at J, with 12 bases between. The CDR3 DNA reads as TGTGCCAGCAGACAGCTTTATAGCTCCTACGAGCAGTACTTC. Translation gives CASRQLYSSYEQYF.

Many counts were recorded for this clonotype. CDR3 region: CASSSDRGHEQFF. The CDR3 bases are TGTGCCAGCAGCTCAGACAGGGGCCATGAGCAGTTCTTC. The chain combines TRBV28 with TRBJ2-1, with TRBD1 identical over 8 bases. CDR1 MDHEN and CDR2 SYDVKM come from the germline V gene. The junction had 6 bases not matched to a gene; V was cut back by 6 bases and J by 8 bases. This CDR3 contains 13 residues.

This clonotype came up many times. The V and J genes are TRBV19 and TRBJ1-1; D perhaps matches TRBD1 (6 bases). Trimming shortened V by 3 bases and J by 2 bases, and 16 bases separated the two germline ends. Germline V gives CDR1 LNHDA, CDR2 SQIVND (reference sequence). This CDR3 comprises 16 residues. The CDR3 nucleotides are TGTGCCAGTAGTATGTCTTTAGGGACATTAAACACTGAAGCTTTCTTT. Translation: CASSMSLGTLNTEAFF.